Listed below are T cell receptor beta chains from one sample, sequenced in a study of T-cell reconstitution after alpha-beta-depleted transplantation in children. TCRdb passed the PCR reads through MiXCR, listing each CDR3 protein once. The sample has 55,000 to 85,000 distinct CDR3 sequences, about a tenth seen once. The sample in question was PBMCs, obtained before TCRalphabeta/CD19-depleted stem cell transplant. The receptors shown here come from a boy between 10 and 17 years old with acute myeloid leukemia, due to receive a stem cell transplant. CDR3s include the opening cysteine and the closing phenylalanine or tryptophan. The D gene is left open where the match is weak. Clone size, where shown, is once, few, many, or a class for clones that have expanded.

TRBJ1-2 . many TRBV5-1 CASSLTGVYGYTF TGCGCCAGCAGCTTGACAGGAGTCTATGGCTACACCTTC
TRBJ1-1 . . TRBV5-4 CASSQGGERKNKAFF TGTGCCAGCAGCCAAGGCGGGGAGAGGAAGAATAAAGCTTTCTTT
TRBJ2-2 . . TRBV19 CASSTQGDGGGELFF TGTGCCAGTAGTACACAGGGAGATGGTGGCGGGGAGCTGTTTTTT
TRBJ2-3 TRBD2 many TRBV28 CATSGGLTDTQYF TGTGCCACCTCGGGGGGGCTCACAGATACGCAGTATTTT
TRBJ2-5 TRBD2 . TRBV5-4 CASSLGDPSGRVRETQYF TGTGCCAGCAGCTTGGGCGATCCTAGCGGGAGAGTGAGAGAGACCCAGTACTTC
TRBJ1-2 . many TRBV29-1 CSVDVGGAGYTF TGCAGCGTTGACGTAGGGGGGGCTGGCTACACCTTC
TRBJ2-7 TRBD1 many TRBV5-6 CASKPGTVGFEQYF TGTGCCAGCAAGCCCGGGACAGTCGGCTTCGAGCAGTACTTC
TRBJ1-1 . many TRBV20-1 CSARQQLNTEAFF TGCAGTGCTAGACAGCAATTGAACACTGAAGCTTTCTTT
TRBJ2-1 . many TRBV29-1 CSVEVSGNEQFF TGCAGCGTTGAGGTTAGTGGGAATGAGCAGTTCTTC
TRBJ2-1 TRBD2 many TRBV7-2 CASSQRGREYNEQFF TGTGCCAGCAGCCAGAGAGGGAGGGAATACAATGAGCAGTTCTTC
TRBJ1-2 TRBD1 . TRBV20-1 CSANNLQGEEYGYTF TGCAGTGCCAATAATTTACAGGGGGAGGAATATGGCTACACCTTC
TRBJ2-3 TRBD2 many TRBV20-1 CSARNLAGVRTDTQYF TGCAGTGCTAGAAATCTAGCGGGAGTTCGCACAGATACGCAGTATTTT
TRBJ1-6 . few TRBV2 CAGRAMTGSPLHF TGTGCCGGCAGAGCGATGACGGGATCACCCCTCCACTTT
TRBJ1-2 . many TRBV27 CASSPTGGYGYTF TGTGCCAGCAGCCCGACAGGAGGCTATGGCTACACCTTC
TRBJ2-1 . many TRBV6-2/TRBV6-3 CASSEIAERNNEQFF TGTGCCAGCAGCGAAATAGCGGAACGGAACAATGAGCAGTTCTTC
TRBJ2-7 TRBD1 many TRBV7-6 CASSWSGQGALEQYF TGTGCCAGCAGCTGGTCGGGACAGGGGGCCCTCGAGCAGTACTTC
TRBJ2-3 . many TRBV7-9 CASGGNTQYF TGTGCCAGCGGAGGAAATACGCAGTATTTT
TRBJ2-6 . many TRBV4-1 CASSQEPGLSSAGANVLTF TGCGCCAGCAGCCAGGAACCGGGACTGTCCTCTGCAGGGGCCAACGTCCTGACTTTC
TRBJ1-6 . many TRBV7-9 CASSETTVDLHF TGTGCCAGCAGCGAGACCACCGTGGACCTCCACTTT
TRBJ1-5 . many TRBV5-4 CASSLGRDQPQHF TGTGCCAGCAGCTTAGGTAGGGATCAGCCCCAGCATTTT
TRBJ2-1 TRBD1 many TRBV24-1 CATSDYIPYRGNEQFF TGTGCCACCAGTGACTACATTCCATACAGGGGCAATGAGCAGTTCTTC
TRBJ1-4 TRBD1 many TRBV29-1 CSVTGAHNEKLFF TGCAGCGTTACAGGGGCCCATAATGAAAAACTGTTTTTT
TRBJ2-6 . . TRBV7-6 CASSLLGTASSGANVLTF TGTGCCAGCAGCTTACTGGGGACTGCGTCCTCTGGGGCCAACGTCCTGACTTTC
TRBJ1-5 . . TRBV12-3/TRBV12-4 CASTPDSSNQTQHF TGTGCCAGCACCCCTGACAGCAGCAATCAGACCCAGCATTTT
TRBJ2-1 . many TRBV7-9 CAIPHPGSYNEQFF TGTGCTATTCCCCACCCTGGGTCCTACAATGAGCAGTTCTTC
TRBJ2-1 TRBD2 many TRBV27 CASSPNRAGTNQFF TGTGCCAGCAGTCCAAACAGAGCCGGGACTAACCAGTTCTTC
TRBJ2-5 . many TRBV6-2/TRBV6-3 CASSYSSGLGLQETQYF TGTGCCAGCAGTTACTCGTCCGGGTTGGGGCTTCAAGAGACCCAGTACTTC
TRBJ2-7 TRBD2 many TRBV7-2 CASSLSWTSGTYEQYF TGTGCCAGCAGCTTATCTTGGACTAGCGGCACCTACGAGCAGTACTTC
TRBJ1-2 . . TRBV19 CASPKRGAF TGTGCCAGTCCGAAAAGGGGGGCCTTC
TRBJ2-3 . many TRBV7-2 CASSSYGGGSDTQYF TGTGCCAGCAGCTCTTACGGTGGCGGGTCAGATACGCAGTATTTT
TRBJ2-3 . many TRBV11-3 CASSLARGADTQYF TGTGCCAGCAGCTTAGCCCGAGGCGCAGATACGCAGTATTTT
TRBJ2-5 TRBD1 many TRBV29-1 CSVDGQGYQETQYF TGCAGCGTTGATGGACAGGGTTACCAAGAGACCCAGTACTTC
TRBJ2-1 . few TRBV18 CASSPPGQGLNEQFF TGTGCCAGCTCACCACCGGGCCAGGGGTTGAATGAGCAGTTCTTC
TRBJ1-1 . many TRBV10-3 CAISGQRNTEAFF TGTGCCATCAGTGGACAGAGAAACACTGAAGCTTTCTTT
TRBJ2-3 . many TRBV11-2 CASSLVHQGTDTQYF TGTGCCAGCAGCTTAGTACACCAAGGCACAGATACGCAGTATTTT
TRBJ2-1 TRBD2 many TRBV4-1 CASSQGLSSGDNEQFF TGCGCCAGCAGCCAAGGTTTGTCTAGCGGAGACAATGAGCAGTTCTTC
TRBJ2-1 TRBD1 many TRBV10-3 CAISEAAGGEQFF TGTGCCATCAGTGAGGCCGCAGGGGGTGAGCAGTTCTTC
TRBJ1-2 . many TRBV6-2/TRBV6-3 CASSYSRGINYGYTF TGTGCCAGCAGTTACTCGAGAGGGATCAACTATGGCTACACCTTC
TRBJ2-5 . many TRBV15 CATSGHVQETQYF TGTGCCACCTCTGGACACGTACAAGAGACCCAGTACTTC
TRBJ1-5 . many TRBV5-6 CASSRGRSNQPQHF TGTGCCAGCAGCCGTGGACGGAGCAATCAGCCCCAGCATTTT
TRBJ1-6 . many TRBV5-1 CASSLVASSYNSPLHF TGCGCCAGCAGCTTGGTTGCGAGCTCCTATAATTCACCCCTCCACTTT
TRBJ2-2 . many TRBV24-1 CATSPRGNGELFF TGTGCCACCAGTCCTCGGGGAAACGGGGAGCTGTTTTTT
TRBJ2-4 . many TRBV7-9 CASSINRDAKNIQYF TGTGCCAGCAGCATCAACCGGGACGCCAAAAACATTCAGTACTTC
TRBJ2-1 TRBD2 many TRBV6-2/TRBV6-3 CASRGLAPNNEQFF TGTGCCAGCAGGGGACTAGCGCCAAACAATGAGCAGTTCTTC
TRBJ2-7 TRBD2 many TRBV20-1 CSGEMSGRVYEQYF TGCAGTGGTGAGATGAGCGGGAGGGTATACGAGCAGTACTTC
TRBJ2-2 TRBD2 many TRBV5-1 CASSFRLAGKNTGELFF TGCGCCAGCAGCTTCCGACTAGCGGGGAAGAACACCGGGGAGCTGTTTTTT
TRBJ2-5 TRBD1 medium-sized TRBV7-2 CASSFFGTGGTQYF TGTGCCAGCAGCTTTTTTGGGACAGGGGGGACCCAGTACTTC
TRBJ1-5 TRBD1 many TRBV20-1 CSALGQGRYQPQHF TGCAGTGCTCTGGGACAGGGGAGGTATCAGCCCCAGCATTTT
TRBJ2-1 TRBD2 many TRBV28 CASSLPIGEGEQFF TGTGCCAGCAGTCTTCCTATAGGGGAGGGGGAGCAGTTCTTC
TRBJ1-2 . many TRBV5-1 CASSRANDEGYGYTF TGCGCCAGCAGCCGCGCCAATGACGAGGGCTATGGCTACACCTTC
TRBJ1-2 . many TRBV12-3/TRBV12-4 CASSLKRANYGYTF TGTGCCAGCAGTTTAAAAAGAGCTAACTATGGCTACACCTTC
TRBJ2-1 . many TRBV7-6 CASSLADEQFF TGTGCCAGCAGCTTAGCGGATGAGCAGTTCTTC
TRBJ1-1 . few TRBV19 CASSPGTMNTEAFF TGTGCCAGTAGCCCCGGGACAATGAACACTGAAGCTTTCTTT